One sample yielded the 6 T cell receptor beta chains listed below, sequenced in a study of blood T cell repertoires in COVID-19. The data were produced by immunoSEQ multiplex PCR, yet TCRdb's version contains in-frame clones alone and is incomplete. The sample lists 100,000 or so clones; roughly 81% were seen once. The sample taken for sequencing was peripheral blood. Source of these receptors: a human donor in a cohort sampled during active COVID-19.

The genes are TRBV9 and TRBJ2-5; 7 bases are shared with TRBD2. J gave up 0 bases and V 0 bases, and 8 bases lay outside the gene matches. The CDR3 has 17 amino acids. Germline V CDR1 and CDR2: SGDLS, YYNGEE. CDR3 DNA sequence: TGTGCCAGCAGCGTAGCTACTGGGAGGGAGTACCAAGAGACCCAGTACTTC. Its translation is CASSVATGREYQETQYF.

The chain recombines TRBV14 with TRBJ2-1; 10 positions agree with TRBD2. CDR3 length: 20 amino acids. The trim removed 3 bases at V and 8 bases at J, leaving 22 bases unmatched. CDR1 and CDR2 (germline): SGHDN, FVKESK. This CDR3 is CASSHPGERLAGAQRDEQFF. The CDR3 coding sequence is TGTGCCAGCAGCCACCCCGGGGAAAGGCTAGCGGGGGCGCAGAGGGATGAGCAGTTCTTC.

The chain employs TRBV5-1 and TRBJ1-1; no firm D call. Germline V gene lookup returns CDR1 SGHRS and CDR2 YFSETQ. The CDR3 spans 16 residues. Trimming took 2 bases from V and 2 from J, leaving 16 bases between them. In nucleotides, the CDR3 is TGCGCCAGCAGCTTACGGGCGGGTGGGGAAAACACTGAAGCTTTCTTT. Its translation: CASSLRAGGENTEAFF.

V usage is TRBV28 and J usage is TRBJ2-5; D is undetermined. The length of the CDR3 is 15 residues. CDR1 is MDHEN, CDR2 SYDVKM, per germline. Trimming cost V 4 bases and J 4 bases, with 16 bases left between them. Written as DNA, the CDR3 is TGTGCCAGCAGTTCAATTTTTACAGTAACAGAGACCCAGTACTTC. Protein sequence: CASSSIFTVTETQYF.

This clone occurred once. This sequence joins TRBV6-5 and TRBJ1-1, with TRBD1 matching over 8 bases. This CDR3 has 15 amino acids. V shed 3 bases, J shed 1 base, and the junction held 4 bases outside the gene matches. Per germline, CDR1 MNHEY and CDR2 SVGAGI. CDR3 sequence (DNA): TGTGCCAGCAGTTATGACAGGGGCGCGAACACTGAAGCTTTCTTT. This encodes CASSYDRGANTEAFF.

This rearrangement joins TRBV9 to TRBJ1-1, with D possibly TRBD1 on 6 matching bases. V lost 4 bases and J lost 8, with 15 bases in between. Per the germline V gene, CDR1 is SGDLS and CDR2 is YYNGEE. The CDR3 sequence is 13 residues long. CDR3 residues: CASSPSAGAEAFF. The CDR3 DNA reads TGTGCCAGCAGCCCATCGGCGGGGGCCGAAGCTTTCTTT.